The subject of this entry is one T cell receptor beta chain. Its antigen is unknown. The donors were members of the approximately 120-subject validation cohort (separate from the approximately 650-subject first cohort). The data were produced by immunoSEQ multiplex PCR, yet TCRdb's version contains in-frame clones alone and is incomplete. This sample carries approximately 180,000 clones, 87% of them seen once, and the ten largest clones take approximately 1.5%. These data originate in a study of cytomegalovirus exposure and HLA in healthy donors. Study-level results: Researchers counted about 150 TCR beta chains as cytomegalovirus-associated. Later, an analysis found that TCR clusters from the first cohort tended to co-occur in the 120 validation repertoires. Three chains linked to CMV were shown in vitro to be specific for CMV antigens.

CDR3 length equals 16 residues. Germline V gene data show CDR1 as SGHRS and CDR2 as YFSETQ. The V end lost 4 bases, the J end lost 1 base, and 17 bases lay between the germline ends. This chain links TRBV5-1 with TRBJ1-1; the D gene is possibly TRBD1 (6 bases). The sequence came from a woman aged 25 to 39 in good health and CMV-seronegative. Specimen: PBMCs. This CDR3 reads CASSPGQIGANTEAFF. In DNA form, the CDR3 reads TGCGCCAGCAGCCCTGGACAGATCGGGGCGAACACTGAAGCTTTCTTT.